A single TCR beta chain is shown here with its context. The protocol was immunoSEQ multiplex PCR, while the TCRdb copy is restricted to in-frame clones and leaves out a portion. This sample has approximately 130,000 clones, with around 97% found just once. The sample is drawn from a study of T cell changes during pregnancy in multiple sclerosis. This clonotype was obtained from a female donor with multiple sclerosis, enrolled in a pregnancy study. Sequencing used peripheral blood, obtained after pregnancy.

DNA of the CDR3: TGTGCCAGCAGCCAAGGGACTAGCGGGAGCTATTACAATGAGCAGTTCTTC. This gives the protein CASSQGTSGSYYNEQFF. This chain joins TRBV5-6 and TRBJ2-1, with 14 bases matching TRBD2. This CDR3 spans 17 amino acids. CDR1 and CDR2 from the germline V gene are SGHDT and YYEEEE. V shed 4 bases and J 4 bases; nucleotides not matched to a gene: 7.